These 4 T cell receptor beta chains came from one sample sequenced in a study of early T cells in non-severe SARS-CoV-2 infection. TCRdb reanalysed the 5' RACE reads using MiXCR and keeps one entry per CDR3 protein. The sample contains about 35,000 distinct CDR3 sequences, around 5.6% of which appear only once. Sequenced input: whole blood. These receptors came from an adult who was a healthcare worker with PCR-confirmed SARS-CoV-2 infection or an uninfected control (not recorded which).

V gene TRBV3-1 combines with J gene TRBJ2-1; the D gene is possibly TRBD1 (5 bases). V dropped 1 base and J dropped 9 bases, with 10 bases sitting between them. This CDR3 is 13 amino acids long. The germline CDR1 and CDR2 sequences are LGHDT and YNNKEL (reference sequence). The CDR3 DNA reads as TGTGCCAGCAGCCAAGGGACAAGCCTTGAGCAGTTCTTC. Translation gives CASSQGTSLEQFF.

This clonotype was observed many times. This chain links TRBV12-3 or TRBV12-4 with TRBJ1-6, with D uncertain. The V gene lost 3 bases and the J gene lost 2 bases, with 8 bases spanning the gap. The CDR3 spans 15 residues. The CDR3 loop is CASSLGRPYNSPLHF. The CDR3 DNA sequence: TGTGCCAGCAGTTTGGGCAGACCCTATAATTCACCCCTCCACTTT.

This clonotype occurred many times. V gene TRBV23-1 combines with J gene TRBJ2-1; the D gene is possibly TRBD2 (5 bases). TRBV23-1 is sorted into the ORF group, with uncertain function. The V and J ends lost 8 bases and 1 base respectively, with 12 bases between them. The CDR3 has 14 residues. CDR3 sequence: CASPGNISYNEQFF. The DNA of the CDR3 is TGCGCCAGCCCCGGGAACATTTCCTACAATGAGCAGTTCTTC.

The chain recombines TRBV7-9 with TRBJ2-3, with unresolved D. Trimming took 4 bases from V and 3 from J, leaving 8 bases between them. There are 13 residues in the CDR3. Germline V gives CDR1 SEHNR, CDR2 FQNEAQ (reference sequence). CDR3 sequence reads: CASSSTRTDTQYF. The CDR3 DNA reads TGTGCCAGCAGCTCGACCCGGACAGATACGCAGTATTTT.